This entry lists 22 T cell receptor beta chains sequenced from one sample in a study of OX40 agonist ivuxolimab in advanced cancers. The method was immunoSEQ multiplex PCR; TCRdb's version includes in-frame clones alone and lacks a portion of them. The sample yields around 60,000 clones, 65% to 85% seen once. This specimen consisted of CD4+ or CD8+ T cells sorted from blood, obtained in a trial of the OX40 agonist ivuxolimab. Receptor source: an adult with an advanced solid tumor such as melanoma, head and neck, liver or kidney cancer.

V is TRBV7-2 and J is TRBJ1-2, with 9 bases matching TRBD1. The CDR3 runs to 16 residues. The germline V gene encodes CDR1 SGHTA and CDR2 FQGNSA. V lost 5 bases and J lost 8; bases outside the gene matches: 15. Here the CDR3 DNA reads TGTGCCAGCAGCCCCTTAACAGGGGGCTTGAGAGGCGGCTACACCTTC. Its translation is CASSPLTGGLRGGYTF.

J is TRBJ2-7 and V is TRBV11-2, with D possibly matching TRBD2 (5 bases). Trimming pared 0 bases from V and 1 base from J, leaving 7 bases between. The CDR3 covers 14 residues. Germline V lookup: CDR1 SGHAT, CDR2 FQNNGV. CDR3 sequence: CASSLDLASYEQYF. Written as DNA, the CDR3 is TGTGCCAGCAGCTTAGATCTAGCATCCTACGAGCAGTACTTC.

The genes are TRBV7-9 and TRBJ1-5, with 8 nucleotides matching TRBD1. Germline CDR1 SEHNR, CDR2 FQNEAQ (reference sequence). CDR3 length equals 17 residues. V shed 1 base, J shed 2 bases, and the junction held 7 bases outside the gene matches. The DNA of the CDR3 is TGTGCCAGCAGCTTAGGAGCAGGGGGCGAAGGCAATCAGCCCCAGCATTTT. This translates into CASSLGAGGEGNQPQHF. Full variable domain (remainder filled in from reference TRBV7-9 and TRBJ1-5): DTGVSQNPRHKITKRGQNVTFRCDPISEHNRLYWYRQTLGQGPEFLTYFQNEAQLEKSRLLSDRFSAERPKGSFSTLEIQRTEQGDSAMYLCASSLGAGGEGNQPQHFGDGTRLSIL.

The chain joins TRBV9 to TRBJ2-1, with TRBD1 as a possible D gene (8 bases). The V gene's germline CDR1 is SGDLS and CDR2 YYNGEE. This CDR3 spans 16 amino acids. Trimming removed 0 bases at V and 6 bases at J, with 16 bases between. The CDR3 sequence: CASSVADRGGFNEQFF. The CDR3 bases are TGTGCCAGCAGCGTAGCTGACAGGGGAGGGTTCAATGAGCAGTTCTTC.

This chain uses TRBV12-5 with TRBJ2-2; tentatively, D is TRBD1 or TRBD2 (6 bases each). This CDR3 region has 18 residues. With 7 bases removed from V and 4 bases from J, the gap between germline ends came to 25 bases. Germline loops: CDR1 LGHNT, CDR2 FRNRAP. The CDR3 nucleotides are TGTGCTAGTGCCATGTCAACGAAGGGGGGAGCAGGCACCGGGGAGCTGTTTTTT. It is translated as CASAMSTKGGAGTGELFF.

The chain combines TRBV7-2 with TRBJ1-1; no definite D call. Germline V lookup: CDR1 SGHTA, CDR2 FQGNSA. The germline V and J ends were trimmed by 3 bases and 8 bases, with 13 bases remaining between them. The CDR3 is 13 amino acids. The CDR3, as DNA: TGTGCCAGCAGCTTTAGTCCCCCAAGAGAAGCTTTCTTT. Translated: CASSFSPPREAFF. Together with reference TRBV7-2 and TRBJ1-1, the CDR3 gives the full variable domain: GAGVSQSPSNKVTEKGKDVELRCDPISGHTALYWYRQSLGQGLEFLIYFQGNSAPDKSGLPSDRFSAERTGGSVSTLTIQRTQQEDSAVYLCASSFSPPREAFFGQGTRLTVV.

This chain links TRBV6-5 with TRBJ1-5, with no clear D. Germline V gives CDR1 MNHEY, CDR2 SVGAGI. The CDR3 runs 14 residues. Trimming pared 0 bases from V and 2 bases from J, leaving 5 bases between. CDR3 protein: CASSYSGGNQPQHF. Here the CDR3 DNA reads TGTGCCAGCAGTTACTCCGGAGGCAATCAGCCCCAGCATTTT.

This rearrangement joins TRBV19 to TRBJ1-4; TRBD1 is a possible D gene (6 bases). The CDR3 is made up of 16 amino acids. V lost 2 bases, J lost 3 bases, and 13 bases lay in between. Germline CDR1 LNHDA, CDR2 SQIVND (reference sequence). The CDR3 DNA follows: TGTGCCAGTAGTATACGAGCGCCAGGGGCTAATGAAAAACTGTTTTTT. As protein: CASSIRAPGANEKLFF.

This sequence joins TRBV29-1 and TRBJ2-2; TRBD1 matches 7 bases. Germline loops: CDR1 SQVTM, CDR2 ANQGSEA. J gave up 6 bases and V 4 bases, and 8 bases lay outside the gene matches. This CDR3 is 14 amino acids long. CDR3 residues: CSVVGDRVAGELFF. The CDR3, as DNA: TGCAGCGTTGTAGGAGACAGGGTGGCCGGGGAGCTGTTTTTT.

This rearrangement joins TRBV11-3 to TRBJ2-2; 14 nucleotides line up with TRBD2. The CDR3 totals 17 residues. J was trimmed by 6 bases and V by 6 bases; bases with no gene match: 9. Germline V gives CDR1 SGHNT, CDR2 YENEEA. As DNA, the CDR3 is TGTGCCAGCAGTCCCGGGACTAGCGGGAGAAGGGCCGGGGAGCTGTTTTTT. Translated, it gives CASSPGTSGRRAGELFF.

This clone showed up just once. This chain connects TRBV6-1 to TRBJ2-3, with D unresolved. Germline values: CDR1 MNHNS, CDR2 SASEGT. CDR3 length: 14 residues. V lost 4 bases to trimming and J lost 5 bases, with 13 bases between them. CDR3 amino acids: CASSALLAVDTQYF. CDR3 coding DNA: TGTGCCAGCAGTGCTTTGTTGGCAGTAGATACGCAGTATTTT.

The chain joins TRBV10-3 to TRBJ1-1; a possible D gene is TRBD1 (6 bases). Trimming left V 3 bases short and J 4 bases short, with 18 bases between. The CDR3 has 16 residues. Germline V gene sequence: CDR1 ENHRY, CDR2 SYGVKD. CDR3 sequence (DNA): TGTGCCATCAGTGACCCGACAGGTTTTGAGGTCACTGAAGCTTTCTTT. Translated, it gives CAISDPTGFEVTEAFF.

This clone turned up a few times. The chain links TRBV5-1 to TRBJ1-1; possible D gene TRBD1, 6 bases. This CDR3 spans 15 amino acids. CDR1 is SGHRS, CDR2 YFSETQ, per germline. Trimming shortened V by 1 base and J by 4 bases, and 14 bases separated the two germline ends. CDR3 nucleotides: TGCGCCAGCAGCTTGCTACAGGGAGGGGGCACTGAAGCTTTCTTT. This translates into CASSLLQGGGTEAFF.

Turning to this clone: Other DNA sequences from this sample encode an identical CDR3 as well. The chain uses TRBV9 and TRBJ2-5; TRBD2 aligns across 14 bases. J gave up 4 bases and V 2 bases, and 1 base lay outside the gene matches. This CDR3 comprises 15 residues. Germline-derived CDR1 and CDR2 are SGDLS and YYNGEE. CDR3 nucleotides: TGTGCCAGCAGCGTGGGACTAGCGGGAGTAGAGACCCAGTACTTC. It specifies CASSVGLAGVETQYF.

This clone was seen only a few times. The chain carries TRBV6-6 and TRBJ1-1; TRBD1 matches 7 bases. Germline CDR1 is MNHNY and CDR2 is SVGAGI (reference sequence). V dropped 7 bases and J dropped 6; count of bases not matched to a gene: 11. The CDR3 is 14 amino acids. The CDR3 DNA follows: TGTGCCAGCATCGTCGACAGGGCCCAACCTGAAGCTTTCTTT. Protein product: CASIVDRAQPEAFF.

The rearrangement uses TRBV9 and TRBJ1-1; 9 nucleotides line up with TRBD1. Trimming at V came to 0 bases and at J to 0 bases, leaving 3 bases not matched to a gene. The germline CDR1 and CDR2 sequences are SGDLS and YYNGEE. This CDR3 has 16 residues. This chain's CDR3 is CASSVDTGGMNTEAFF. The DNA of the CDR3 is TGTGCCAGCAGCGTAGATACAGGGGGCATGAACACTGAAGCTTTCTTT.

The chain employs TRBV7-9 and TRBJ1-1, with 9 bases matching TRBD1. Looked up from germline, CDR1 is SEHNR and CDR2 is FQNEAQ (reference sequence). The CDR3 totals 15 residues. Germline trimming cut 1 base from V and 7 bases from J; bases unmatched to any gene: 7. CDR3 sequence (DNA): TGTGCCAGCAGCTTAGAAAACAGGGGGCAAGGTGAAGCTTTCTTT. Its protein product is CASSLENRGQGEAFF.

V is TRBV25-1 and J is TRBJ1-6, with D possibly TRBD1 on 5 matching bases. The CDR3 covers 14 residues. CDR1 is MGHDK, CDR2 SYGVNS, per germline. The V gene lost 6 bases and the J gene lost 7 bases, with 13 bases spanning the gap. CDR3 in DNA: TGTGCCAGCAGCCGGGACCGACCGAATTCACCCCTCCACTTT. Its translation: CASSRDRPNSPLHF.

The chain employs TRBV2 and TRBJ1-6, with D hard to call. The V end lost 2 bases, the J end lost 9 bases, and 14 bases lay between the germline ends. The V gene's germline CDR1 is SNHLY and CDR2 FYNNEI. There are 15 residues in the CDR3. The CDR3 region is CASSERATHSSPLHF. CDR3 in DNA: TGTGCCAGCAGTGAAAGGGCCACGCACTCTTCACCCCTCCACTTT.

The chain has TRBV6-6 and TRBJ2-7; D may be TRBD1 (5 bases). The CDR3 totals 13 residues. The V end was cut by 6 bases, the J end by 2 bases, with 11 bases between. CDR1 and CDR2 from the germline V gene are MNHNY and SVGAGI (reference sequence). The CDR3 is CASSRDRAYEQYF. CDR3 DNA: TGTGCCAGCAGCCGTGACAGAGCCTACGAGCAGTACTTC.

The CDR3 nucleotides read TGCAGCGTCCGGCGGCCGGAAGTGGAGACCCAGTACTTC. This codes for CSVRRPEVETQYF. The V gene is TRBV29-1, the J gene TRBJ2-5, with D uncertain. Trimming cost V 6 bases and J 5 bases, with 16 bases left between them. The CDR3 has 13 residues. Germline CDR1 SQVTM, CDR2 ANQGSEA.

The V call is TRBV6-6, the J call TRBJ2-2; D uncertain. V dropped 0 bases and J dropped 5 bases, with 1 base sitting between them. This CDR3 is built from 12 residues. CDR1 is MNHNY and CDR2 is SVGAGI in the germline V gene (reference sequence). The CDR3 DNA sequence: TGTGCCAGCAGTTACTCGACCGGGGAGCTGTTTTTT. This translates into CASSYSTGELFF.